The rows below give T cell receptor beta chains drawn from one sample of a study of T cell repertoires in cytomegalovirus infection. TCRdb ran MiXCR on the reads and lists one entry per CDR3 protein. The sample contains 150,000 to 200,000 distinct CDR3 sequences, approximately 14% of which appear only once. The sequenced sample was PBMCs. These receptors came from a human donor in good health (CMV status not recorded). Some clones in this sample may be carry-over from other donors' samples. The CDR3 runs from the conserved cysteine through the conserved F or W.

j_call	v_call	cdr3_aa
TRBJ1-4	TRBV19	CASSNPNEKLFF
TRBJ2-1	TRBV4-3	CASSQDYTGDEQFF
TRBJ1-5	TRBV6-6	CASSYPGGNQPQHF
TRBJ1-2	TRBV7-9	CASSLEAGSNYGYTF
TRBJ2-7	TRBV6-1	CASSELRFYEQYF
TRBJ1-3	TRBV7-9	CASSTRTAGNTIYF
TRBJ1-1	TRBV7-2	CASSLGDREYTEAFF
TRBJ2-5	TRBV7-3	CASSGHGGTQETQYF
TRBJ2-7	TRBV7-3	CASSLLAGAAYEQYF
TRBJ1-2	TRBV6-6	CASSYPRGTGDGYTF
TRBJ1-1	TRBV6-2/TRBV6-3	CASSLDRRGEAFF
TRBJ1-2	TRBV7-2	CASSLDRGEYGYTF
TRBJ2-7	TRBV2	CASKWSVNIPEQYF
TRBJ2-7	TRBV6-2/TRBV6-3	CASSYGVIYYEQYF
TRBJ2-1	TRBV4-2	CASSPTSGLEQFF
TRBJ1-1	TRBV28	CASSTLGQGVAEAFF
TRBJ1-1	TRBV7-2	CASSLSPRNTEAFF
TRBJ1-1	TRBV7-2	CASSSEGTQGTEAFF
TRBJ2-5	TRBV6-1	CASSSRGTYQETQYF
TRBJ2-1	TRBV7-9	CASSLGTSGRDEQFF
TRBJ2-3	TRBV29-1	CSALQGSDTQYF
TRBJ2-1	TRBV6-2/TRBV6-3	CASSPPGLAGGPSYNEQFF
TRBJ1-6	TRBV28	CASSGREGASTPLHF
TRBJ2-7	TRBV5-5	CASSSGTGGLEQYF
TRBJ1-2	TRBV7-3	CASSSGTGQGYTF
TRBJ2-2	TRBV6-2/TRBV6-3	CASSYPTSGRWFGELFF
TRBJ2-2	TRBV12-3/TRBV12-4	CASSLIGTGELFF
TRBJ1-1	TRBV7-2	CASSPRQGLVNTEAFF
TRBJ2-1	TRBV24-1	CATSDSRQEQFF